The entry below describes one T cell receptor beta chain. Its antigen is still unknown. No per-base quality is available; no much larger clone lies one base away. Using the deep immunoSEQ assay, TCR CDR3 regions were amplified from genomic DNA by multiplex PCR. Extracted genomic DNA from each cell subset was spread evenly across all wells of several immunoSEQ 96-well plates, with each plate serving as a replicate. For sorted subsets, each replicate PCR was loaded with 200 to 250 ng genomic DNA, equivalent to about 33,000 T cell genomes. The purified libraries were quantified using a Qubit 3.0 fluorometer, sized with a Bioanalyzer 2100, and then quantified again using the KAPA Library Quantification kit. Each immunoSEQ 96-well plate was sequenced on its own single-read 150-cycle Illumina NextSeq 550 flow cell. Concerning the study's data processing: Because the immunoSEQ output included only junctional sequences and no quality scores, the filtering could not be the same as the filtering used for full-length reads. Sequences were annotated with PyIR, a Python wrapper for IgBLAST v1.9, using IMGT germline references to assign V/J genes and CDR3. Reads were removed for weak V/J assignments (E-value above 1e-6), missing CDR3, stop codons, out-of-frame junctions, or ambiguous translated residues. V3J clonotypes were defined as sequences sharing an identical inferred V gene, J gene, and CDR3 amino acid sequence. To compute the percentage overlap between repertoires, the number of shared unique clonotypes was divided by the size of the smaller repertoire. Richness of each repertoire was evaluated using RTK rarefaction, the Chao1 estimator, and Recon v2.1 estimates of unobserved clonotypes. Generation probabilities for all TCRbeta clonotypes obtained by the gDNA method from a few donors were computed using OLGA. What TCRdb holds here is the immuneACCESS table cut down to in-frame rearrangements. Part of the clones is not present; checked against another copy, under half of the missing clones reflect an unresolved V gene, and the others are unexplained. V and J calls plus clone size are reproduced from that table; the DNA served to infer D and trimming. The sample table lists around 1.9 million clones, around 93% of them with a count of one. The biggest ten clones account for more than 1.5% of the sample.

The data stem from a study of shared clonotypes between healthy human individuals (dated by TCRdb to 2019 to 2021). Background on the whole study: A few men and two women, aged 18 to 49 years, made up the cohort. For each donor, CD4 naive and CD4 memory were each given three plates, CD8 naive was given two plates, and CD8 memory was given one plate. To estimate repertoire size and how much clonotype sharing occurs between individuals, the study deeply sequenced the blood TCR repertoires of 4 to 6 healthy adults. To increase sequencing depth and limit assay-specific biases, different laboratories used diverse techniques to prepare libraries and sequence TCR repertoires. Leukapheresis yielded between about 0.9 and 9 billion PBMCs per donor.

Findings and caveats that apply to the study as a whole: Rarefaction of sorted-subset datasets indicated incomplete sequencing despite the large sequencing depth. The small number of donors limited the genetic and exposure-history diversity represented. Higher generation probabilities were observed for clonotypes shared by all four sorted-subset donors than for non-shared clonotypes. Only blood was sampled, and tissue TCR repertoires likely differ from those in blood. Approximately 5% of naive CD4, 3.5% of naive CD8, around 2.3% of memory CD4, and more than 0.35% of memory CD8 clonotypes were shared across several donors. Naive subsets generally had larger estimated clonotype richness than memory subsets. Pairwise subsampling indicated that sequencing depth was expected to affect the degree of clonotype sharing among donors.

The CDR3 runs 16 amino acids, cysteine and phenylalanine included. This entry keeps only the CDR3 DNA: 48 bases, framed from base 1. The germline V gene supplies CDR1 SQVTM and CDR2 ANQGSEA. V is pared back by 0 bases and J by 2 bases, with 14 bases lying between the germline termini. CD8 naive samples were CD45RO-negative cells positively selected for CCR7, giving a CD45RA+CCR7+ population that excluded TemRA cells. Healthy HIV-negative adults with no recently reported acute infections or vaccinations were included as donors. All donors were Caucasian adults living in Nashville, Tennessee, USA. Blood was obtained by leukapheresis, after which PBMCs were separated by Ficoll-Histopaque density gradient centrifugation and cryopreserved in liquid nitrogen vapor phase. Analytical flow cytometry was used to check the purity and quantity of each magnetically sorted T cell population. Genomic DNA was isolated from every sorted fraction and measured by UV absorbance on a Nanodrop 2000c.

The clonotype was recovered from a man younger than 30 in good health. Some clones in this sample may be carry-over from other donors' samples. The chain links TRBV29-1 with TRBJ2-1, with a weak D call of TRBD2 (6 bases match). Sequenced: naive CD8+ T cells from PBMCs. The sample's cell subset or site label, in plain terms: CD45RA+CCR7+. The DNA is TGCAGCGTTGAAGATAGTAGGGGAGGACCCTACAATGAGCAGTTCTTC. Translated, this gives CSVEDSRGGPYNEQFF.